The 9 T cell receptor beta chains reported below all come from one sample, sequenced in a study of blood T cell repertoires in COVID-19. TCRdb's copy holds only in-frame clones and misses some; the assay was immunoSEQ multiplex PCR. The sample lists 300,000 to 350,000 clones, around 90% occurring once. Sequenced sample: peripheral blood. The source of these receptors is a man between 18 and 29 years old with active or convalescent COVID-19.

The chain combines TRBV7-2 with TRBJ2-5, with TRBD1 matching 11 bases. CDR3 size: 16 residues. Germline CDR1 reads SGHTA; CDR2 reads FQGNSA. Trimming took 5 bases from V and 4 from J; bases not matched to a gene: 9. The CDR3: CASSAHSGTGGETQYF. DNA for the CDR3: TGTGCCAGCAGCGCCCACTCCGGGACAGGGGGAGAGACCCAGTACTTC.

This chain connects TRBV19 to TRBJ1-5, with a tentative D call TRBD1 (6 bases). CDR3 size: 15 residues. V gave up 5 bases and J gave up 4 bases, with 15 bases separating them. Germline V CDR1 and CDR2: LNHDA, SQIVND (reference sequence). CDR3 sequence reads: CASSVPDSFNQPQHF. The CDR3 DNA reads TGTGCCAGTAGTGTACCGGACAGTTTTAATCAGCCCCAGCATTTT.

This clone was picked up one time. This chain joins TRBV18 and TRBJ2-7, with D perhaps matching TRBD1 (6 bases). Germline V gene data show CDR1 as KGHSH and CDR2 as LQKENI. Between the trimmed V and J ends, which lost 8 bases and 6 bases, there was a span of 17 bases. The CDR3 is 13 amino acids. CDR3 protein: CASRGLQGLEQYF. The CDR3 DNA follows: TGTGCCAGCCGCGGTTTACAGGGTCTCGAGCAGTACTTC.

The sample holds a few counts of this clone. V usage is TRBV3-1 (or the pseudogene TRBV3-2) and J usage is TRBJ1-2; 10 positions agree with TRBD1. The germline V gene encodes CDR1 LGHDT and CDR2 YNNKEL (reference sequence). V gave up 0 bases and J gave up 5 bases; unmatched junction bases: 6. This CDR3 region has 16 residues. In DNA form, the CDR3 reads TGTGCCAGCAGCCAAGATAGACAGGGGGCGCGATATGGCTACACCTTC. It specifies CASSQDRQGARYGYTF.

This rearrangement joins TRBV5-1 to TRBJ2-1, with 9 nucleotides matching TRBD2. Per germline, CDR1 SGHRS and CDR2 YFSETQ. V was pared by 0 bases and J by 6 bases, with 10 bases of the junction left unmatched. There are 17 residues in the CDR3. The CDR3: CASSLAPSGIGGNEQFF. The CDR3 DNA reads TGCGCCAGCAGCTTGGCCCCTAGCGGGATAGGCGGCAATGAGCAGTTCTTC. The full variable domain, completed using reference TRBV5-1 and TRBJ2-1, is KAGVTQTPRYLIKTRGQQVTLSCSPISGHRSVSWYQQTPGQGLQFLFEYFSETQRNKGNFPGRFSGRQFSNSRSEMNVSTLELGDSALYLCASSLAPSGIGGNEQFFGPGTRLTVL.

V usage is TRBV28 and J usage is TRBJ1-5; the D gene is possibly TRBD1 (6 bases). This CDR3 spans 17 amino acids. V shed 3 bases and J shed 4 bases, with 19 bases lying between them. CDR1 is MDHEN, CDR2 SYDVKM, per germline. Here the CDR3 reads CASSFVGRGLGNQPQHF. CDR3 nucleotides: TGTGCCAGCAGTTTTGTGGGCAGGGGATTAGGAAATCAGCCCCAGCATTTT.

The DNA for the CDR3 is TGCGCCAGCAGCCGGGACACCGGCTCCTACGAGCAGTACTTC. Protein sequence: CASSRDTGSYEQYF. This rearrangement joins TRBV5-1 to TRBJ2-7; a possible D gene is TRBD1 (6 bases). V was pared by 4 bases and J by 0 bases, with 11 bases between. The CDR3 is made up of 14 amino acids. Germline CDR1 SGHRS, CDR2 YFSETQ.

The rearrangement joins TRBV10-3 to TRBJ2-7, with D perhaps TRBD2 (5 bases). The CDR3 is made up of 13 amino acids. V shed 6 bases and J shed 1 base, with 10 bases lying between them. Germline loops: CDR1 ENHRY, CDR2 SYGVKD. CDR3: CAISGLLSYEQYF. CDR3 coding DNA: TGTGCCATCAGCGGACTTCTATCCTACGAGCAGTACTTC.

In its sample, this clone was seen once. The chain combines TRBV27 with TRBJ1-6, with D maybe TRBD1 (5 bases). Trimming left V 6 bases short and J 15 bases short, with 12 bases between. The germline CDR1 and CDR2 sequences are MNHEY and SMNVEV (reference sequence). This CDR3 comprises 11 residues. This chain's CDR3 is CASRSGAILHF. DNA for the CDR3: TGTGCCAGCAGATCTGGGGCAATCCTCCACTTT.